These 27 T cell receptor beta chains originate from one sample sequenced in a study of cytomegalovirus exposure and HLA in healthy donors. Both 60 Vbeta primers and 13 Jbeta primers went into the PCR. This table comes from immunoSEQ multiplex PCR, and its TCRdb copy is limited to in-frame clones, with some not included. The sample lists about 160,000 clones; approximately 80% were seen once. Sequencing used PBMCs. These receptors were collected from a woman between 50 and 59 years old in good health and CMV-seronegative.

V usage is TRBV27 and J usage is TRBJ1-5, with 7 bases aligning to TRBD1. V lost 5 bases and J lost 3; bases outside the gene matches: 16. CDR3 size: 18 residues. CDR1 MNHEY and CDR2 SMNVEV come from the germline V gene (reference sequence). The CDR3 DNA reads as TGTGCCAGCAGTACCCTTACTGGTGGACAGGCCCTCAATCAGCCCCAGCATTTT. Translated: CASSTLTGGQALNQPQHF.

The chain combines TRBV18 with TRBJ1-5, with TRBD1 identical over 10 bases. From germline, CDR1 is KGHSH and CDR2 LQKENI. This CDR3 is 13 amino acids long. The trim removed 8 bases at V and 10 bases at J, leaving 8 bases unmatched. The CDR3: CASTGQGHEPQHF. CDR3 nucleotide sequence: TGTGCCAGCACGGGACAGGGGCATGAACCCCAGCATTTT.

This clone was seen once. The genes are TRBV10-3 and TRBJ1-6; D is unresolved. The CDR3 sequence is 13 residues long. V was trimmed by 3 bases and J by 9 bases, leaving 9 bases between them. In germline, CDR1 is ENHRY, CDR2 SYGVKD. The CDR3 region is CAISDYPGSPLHF. DNA of the CDR3: TGTGCCATCAGTGATTATCCGGGTTCACCCCTCCACTTT.

This chain connects TRBV5-1 to TRBJ2-3; possibly TRBD1 for D (6 bases). This CDR3 spans 14 amino acids. Germline V gene lookup returns CDR1 SGHRS and CDR2 YFSETQ. V gave up 9 bases and J gave up 0 bases, with 14 bases separating them. The CDR3 loop is CATRTEPSTDTQYF. The CDR3 DNA sequence: TGCGCCACAAGGACAGAGCCTAGCACAGATACGCAGTATTTT.

This sequence joins TRBV7-9 and TRBJ2-7, with TRBD1 matching 7 bases. The CDR3 covers 14 residues. The ends lost 5 bases at V and 5 bases at J; junction bases unmatched: 9. Germline V gene data show CDR1 as SEHNR and CDR2 as FQNEAQ (reference sequence). CDR3 protein: CASSPFDRDNEQYF. The CDR3 DNA reads TGTGCCAGCAGCCCTTTTGACAGGGACAACGAGCAGTACTTC.

The chain employs TRBV6-5 and TRBJ2-7; D gene unclear. The CDR3 consists of 13 residues. Trimming took 8 bases from V and 2 from J, leaving 13 bases between them. The V gene's germline CDR1 is MNHEY and CDR2 SVGAGI. For the CDR3, the DNA is TGTGCCAGCGCCATGGCGGAGACCTACGAGCAGTACTTC. Translating it yields CASAMAETYEQYF.

The rearrangement joins TRBV15 to TRBJ2-7, with D possibly matching TRBD2 (5 bases). CDR3 length equals 12 residues. Trimming removed 4 bases at V and 2 bases at J, with 6 bases between. Per the germline V gene, CDR1 is LNHNV and CDR2 is YYDKDF (reference sequence). CDR3 sequence: CATSMTTYEQYF. The CDR3 bases are TGTGCCACCAGCATGACTACCTACGAGCAGTACTTC.

CDR3 nucleotide sequence: TGTGCCAGCGTAGGCCCGTCGAGGGAAAAACTGTTTTTT. It encodes CASVGPSREKLFF. The chain uses TRBV6-1 and TRBJ1-4, with unresolved D. The ends were cut back, 8 bases at V and 8 bases at J, with 15 bases in the middle. CDR1 and CDR2 (germline): MNHNS, SASEGT. This CDR3 comprises 13 residues.

DNA of the CDR3: TGCGCCAGCAGCCCGGGGACTAGCGGGGAAGAGACCCAGTACTTC. Protein sequence: CASSPGTSGEETQYF. The V and J genes are TRBV5-1 and TRBJ2-5; TRBD2 matches at 13 bases. This CDR3 has 15 residues. Looked up from germline, CDR1 is SGHRS and CDR2 is YFSETQ. V shed 4 bases, J shed 3 bases, and the junction held 3 bases outside the gene matches.

This chain connects TRBV7-3 to TRBJ2-1, with 8 bases identical to TRBD2. CDR3 length: 12 residues. Germline loops: CDR1 SGHTA, CDR2 FQGTGA. Losses at the gene ends were 5 bases for V and 9 bases for J; bases not matched to a gene: 3. The CDR3 bases are TGTGCCAGCAGCGTCGGGGGGGGTGAGCAGTTCTTC. The encoded protein is CASSVGGGEQFF. The whole variable domain, filled in from reference TRBV7-3 and TRBJ2-1, reads GAGVSQTPSNKVTEKGKYVELRCDPISGHTALYWYRQSLGQGPEFLIYFQGTGAADDSGLPNDRFFAVRPEGSVSTLKIQRTERGDSAVYLCASSVGGGEQFFGPGTRLTVL.

The rearrangement uses TRBV27 and TRBJ2-1, with 7 bases fitting TRBD2. Germline assignment: CDR1 MNHEY and CDR2 SMNVEV (reference sequence). V lost 2 bases, J lost 2 bases, and 3 bases stayed unmatched. This CDR3 has 15 residues. The CDR3 sequence: CASSLGGGPYNEQFF. CDR3 sequence (DNA): TGTGCCAGCAGTTTAGGGGGAGGGCCCTACAATGAGCAGTTCTTC.

Written as DNA, the CDR3 is TGTGCCATCCCTCCAGCGGGGTTGGCTGGGGCCAACGTCCTGACTTTC. Translated, it gives CAIPPAGLAGANVLTF. The chain employs TRBV7-8 and TRBJ2-6, with 7 bases matching TRBD2. The V gene end was trimmed by 10 bases and the J gene end by 2 bases; junction bases not matched to a gene: 11. The CDR3 runs to 16 residues. Per the germline V gene, CDR1 is SGHVS and CDR2 is FQNEAQ.

The chain combines TRBV4-1 with TRBJ1-2, with TRBD1 as a possible D gene (5 bases). Trimming removed 1 base at V and 5 bases at J, with 17 bases between. Germline CDR1 and CDR2: MGHRA and YSYEKL. The CDR3 is made up of 16 amino acids. CDR3 sequence (DNA): TGCGCCAGCAGCCAAGTTTACGGGCAGGGACTATATGGCTACACCTTC. This translates into CASSQVYGQGLYGYTF.

The chain combines TRBV7-2 with TRBJ2-7, with 9 positions matching TRBD1. Trimming cost V 5 bases and J 2 bases; bases outside gene matches: 7. The CDR3 runs to 15 residues. Looked up from germline, CDR1 is SGHTA and CDR2 is FQGNSA. CDR3 coding DNA: TGTGCCAGCAGCCCCCCGGGACAGGGTCCCTACGAGCAGTACTTC. Its translation is CASSPPGQGPYEQYF.

The chain combines TRBV27 with TRBJ1-2; 10 bases are shared with TRBD1. J was trimmed by 0 bases and V by 3 bases; bases with no gene match: 7. The germline CDR1 and CDR2 sequences are MNHEY and SMNVEV (reference sequence). This CDR3 has 17 amino acids. DNA for the CDR3: TGTGCCAGCAGTTTCGTGACAGGGGGCCCCCCTAACTATGGCTACACCTTC. Its protein is CASSFVTGGPPNYGYTF.

Only a few counts were recorded for this clone. The chain recombines TRBV6-6 with TRBJ1-1; 7 bases match TRBD1. CDR1 and CDR2 from the germline V gene are MNHNY and SVGAGI (reference sequence). V lost 2 bases, J lost 1 base, and 4 bases stayed unmatched. CDR3 size: 15 residues. The CDR3 loop is CASSYGGQRNTEAFF. The CDR3 DNA sequence: TGTGCCAGCAGTTACGGGGGACAGAGGAACACTGAAGCTTTCTTT.

V is TRBV30 and J is TRBJ2-1; TRBD2 agrees at 10 bases. CDR3 length equals 15 residues. V was clipped by 1 base and J by 4 bases; unmatched bases: 4. CDR1 GTSNPN and CDR2 SVGIG come from the germline V gene (reference sequence). For the CDR3, the DNA is TGTGCCTGGAGTGCCCTAGCGGGGGTGTACAATGAGCAGTTCTTC. Protein product: CAWSALAGVYNEQFF. Full variable domain (remainder filled in from reference TRBV30 and TRBJ2-1): SQTIHQWPATLVQPVGSPLSLECTVEGTSNPNLYWYRQAAGRGLQLLFYSVGIGQISSEVPQNLSASRPQDRQFILSSKKLLLSDSGFYLCAWSALAGVYNEQFFGPGTRLTVL.

This clone occurred once. The CDR3 region is CASSFRGSDTEAFF. DNA for the CDR3: TGCGCCAGCAGCTTTCGGGGATCGGACACTGAAGCTTTCTTT. The rearrangement uses TRBV5-1 and TRBJ1-1; D is unclear. Trimming pared 2 bases from V and 3 bases from J, leaving 11 bases between. Germline V gene lookup returns CDR1 SGHRS and CDR2 YFSETQ. This CDR3 has 14 residues.

This rearrangement joins TRBV28 to TRBJ2-3; TRBD2 might be the D (6 bases). The germline V and J ends were trimmed by 3 bases and 1 base, with 11 bases remaining between them. This CDR3 region has 15 residues. The germline gives CDR1 MDHEN, CDR2 SYDVKM. The CDR3 nucleotides read TGTGCCAGCAGTTTGGTAGGGGAGGGCACAGATACGCAGTATTTT. Translated, it gives CASSLVGEGTDTQYF.

This rearrangement joins TRBV7-2 to TRBJ2-7, with 10 bases matching TRBD1. CDR3 length equals 17 residues. Trimming took 3 bases from V and 9 from J; bases not matched to a gene: 17. CDR1 is SGHTA, CDR2 FQGNSA, per germline. Here the CDR3 reads CASSFSKGQGPSLGQYF. The CDR3 nucleotides are TGTGCCAGCAGCTTTTCAAAGGGACAGGGGCCCTCTCTAGGGCAGTACTTC.

This clone has just one count. The chain couples TRBV7-9 to TRBJ2-1, with D tentatively TRBD2 (5 bases). This CDR3 is 15 amino acids long. The germline V gene encodes CDR1 SEHNR and CDR2 FQNEAQ (reference sequence). V was shortened by 1 base and J by 2 bases, with 9 bases between the two germline ends. DNA for the CDR3: TGTGCCAGCAGCTTAGATTCGGGGACCTACAATGAGCAGTTCTTC. It specifies CASSLDSGTYNEQFF.

This clone was found once. The rearrangement joins TRBV5-1 to TRBJ1-1; D is ambiguous. V was clipped by 0 bases and J by 7 bases, with 16 bases between them. CDR1 and CDR2 from the germline V gene are SGHRS and YFSETQ. This CDR3 is 15 amino acids long. CDR3 coding DNA: TGCGCCAGCAGCTTGGCCAGTGTGGCAGCGGGTGAAGCTTTCTTT. This codes for CASSLASVAAGEAFF.

The chain carries TRBV6-1 and TRBJ2-1, with 7 bases fitting TRBD2. This CDR3 has 18 residues. V was pared by 4 bases and J by 0 bases, with 12 bases of the junction left unmatched. From germline, CDR1 is MNHNS and CDR2 SASEGT. CDR3: CASSGATGGLSSYNEQFF. The CDR3 coding sequence is TGTGCCAGCAGTGGGGCGACCGGGGGGTTAAGCTCCTACAATGAGCAGTTCTTC.

V gene TRBV20-1 combines with J gene TRBJ2-7; weak D call: TRBD2 (5 bases). The germline CDR1 and CDR2 sequences are DFQATT and SNEGSKA (reference sequence). The CDR3 is 11 amino acids. Trimming took 5 bases from V and 2 from J, leaving 7 bases between them. CDR3 in amino acids: CSAAGTYEQYF. For the CDR3, the DNA is TGCAGTGCTGCCGGGACCTACGAGCAGTACTTC.

V gene TRBV2 combines with J gene TRBJ1-2; D gene uncertain. Germline loops: CDR1 SNHLY, CDR2 FYNNEI. CDR3 length equals 16 residues. Trimming removed 3 bases at V and 4 bases at J, with 18 bases between. The CDR3 is CASSEEDPPVFYGYTF. CDR3 DNA sequence: TGTGCCAGCAGTGAGGAGGACCCCCCAGTATTCTATGGCTACACCTTC.

The chain recombines TRBV4-3 with TRBJ2-2; 7 nucleotides align to TRBD1. The CDR3 sequence is 19 residues long. CDR1 and CDR2 (germline): LGHNA, YSLEER. The trim removed 2 bases at V and 6 bases at J, leaving 18 bases unmatched. The CDR3 loop is CASSQRISPGDRSSGELFF. The CDR3 nucleotides are TGCGCCAGCAGCCAACGAATCTCGCCCGGGGACAGATCGTCCGGGGAGCTGTTTTTT.

V gene TRBV19 combines with J gene TRBJ2-1; 14 bases match TRBD2. The CDR3 has 16 residues. The germline gives CDR1 LNHDA, CDR2 SQIVND (reference sequence). Losses at the gene ends were 6 bases for V and 2 bases for J; bases not matched to a gene: 3. The CDR3 protein is CASRRLAGGPYNEQFF. DNA for the CDR3: TGTGCCAGTAGACGACTAGCGGGAGGGCCCTACAATGAGCAGTTCTTC.